This T cell receptor (beta chain) was identified in a study of identical twins. General observations from the study: While abundant cord blood beta clonotypes carried fewer insertions, memory repertoires showed no such pattern.

No donor was unhealthy or non-Caucasian. About this clonotype: The antigen is unknown.

Unique molecular identifiers were present on cDNA, and template switching added a universal primer site. TCRdb called the 5' RACE reads again in MiXCR, with one record for every CDR3 protein. The data show under 300,000 distinct CDR3 sequences, over 12% seen once. The V and J ends lost 0 bases and 0 bases respectively, with 10 bases between them. CDR1 is SGHRS, CDR2 YFSETQ, per germline. The CDR3 has 16 residues. The sequence came from a woman younger than 35 in good health. The genes are TRBV5-1 and TRBJ1-5; TRBD1 might be the D (5 bases). The specimen was memory (CD45RO+) T cells sorted from blood. The CDR3 DNA follows: TGCGCCAGCAGCTTGGAGGGGTCATATAGCAATCAGCCCCAGCATTTT. Amino acids: CASSLEGSYSNQPQHF.